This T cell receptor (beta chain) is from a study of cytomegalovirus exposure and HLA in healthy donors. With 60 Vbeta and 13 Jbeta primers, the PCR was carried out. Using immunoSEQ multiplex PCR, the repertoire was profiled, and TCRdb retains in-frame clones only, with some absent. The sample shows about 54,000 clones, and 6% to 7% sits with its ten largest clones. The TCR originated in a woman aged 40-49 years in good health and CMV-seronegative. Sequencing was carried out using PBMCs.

The CDR3 spells CASSFRQNTEAFF. The CDR3 DNA is TGTGCCAGCAGTTTTCGACAGAACACTGAAGCTTTCTTT. The rearrangement joins TRBV6-5 to TRBJ1-1; unclear D gene. This CDR3 comprises 13 residues. Trimming stripped 4 bases from V and 1 base from J, with 7 bases between. Germline values: CDR1 MNHEY, CDR2 SVGAGI.